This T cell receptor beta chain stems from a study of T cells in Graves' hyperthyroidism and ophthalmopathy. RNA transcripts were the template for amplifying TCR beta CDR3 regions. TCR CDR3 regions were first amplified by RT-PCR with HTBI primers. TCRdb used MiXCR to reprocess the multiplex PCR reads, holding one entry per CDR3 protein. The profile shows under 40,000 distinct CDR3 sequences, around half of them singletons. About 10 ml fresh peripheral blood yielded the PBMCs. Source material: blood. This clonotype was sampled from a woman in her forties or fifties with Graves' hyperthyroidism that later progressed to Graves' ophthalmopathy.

As DNA, the CDR3 is TGTGCCAGTAGTATAGGGGCTAGCGGGAGTGTCGGGGAGCTGTTTTTT. Its translation: CASSIGASGSVGELFF. The gene calls are TRBV19 and TRBJ2-2; 10 nucleotides agree with TRBD2. Losses at the gene ends were 1 base for V and 7 bases for J; bases not matched to a gene: 6. CDR1 and CDR2 from the germline V gene are LNHDA and SQIVND (reference sequence). The CDR3 loop spans 16 amino acids.